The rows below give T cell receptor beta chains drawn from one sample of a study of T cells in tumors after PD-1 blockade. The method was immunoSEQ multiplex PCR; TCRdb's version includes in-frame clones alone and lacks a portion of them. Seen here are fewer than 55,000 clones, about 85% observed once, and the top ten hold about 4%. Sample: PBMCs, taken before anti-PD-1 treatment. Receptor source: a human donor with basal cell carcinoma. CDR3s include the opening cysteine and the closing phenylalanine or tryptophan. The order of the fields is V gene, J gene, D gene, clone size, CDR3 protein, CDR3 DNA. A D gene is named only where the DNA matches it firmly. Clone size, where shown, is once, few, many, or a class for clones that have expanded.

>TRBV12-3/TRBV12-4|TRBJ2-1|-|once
CASSSSGNEQFF
TGTGCCAGCAGTTCCTCGGGCAATGAGCAGTTCTTC
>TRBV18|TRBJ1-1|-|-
CASSPPFADLNTEAFF
TGTGCCAGCTCACCACCGTTTGCGGATTTGAACACTGAAGCTTTCTTT
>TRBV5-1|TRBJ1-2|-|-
CASSLGGQRDGYTF
TGCGCCAGCAGCTTGGGCGGGCAGCGCGATGGCTACACCTTC
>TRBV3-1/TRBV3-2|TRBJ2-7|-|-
CASSQGHPEQYF
TGTGCCAGCAGCCAAGGACATCCCGAGCAGTACTTC
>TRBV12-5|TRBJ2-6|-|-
CASGLVEVNVLTF
TGTGCTAGTGGTTTGGTTGAGGTGAACGTCCTGACTTTC
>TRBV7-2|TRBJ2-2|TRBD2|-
CASSLARGGADTGELFF
TGCGCCAGCAGCTTAGCGCGCGGGGGGGCGGACACCGGGGAGCTGTTTTTT
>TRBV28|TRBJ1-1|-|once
CASNSRGNTEAFF
TGTGCCAGCAACTCGCGTGGGAACACTGAAGCTTTCTTT
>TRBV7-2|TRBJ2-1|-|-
CASSSMYNEQFF
TGTGCCAGCAGCTCAATGTACAATGAGCAGTTCTTC
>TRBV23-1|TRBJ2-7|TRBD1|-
CASSQSSQGAFPYEQYF
TGCGCCAGCAGTCAATCGTCACAGGGGGCTTTTCCCTACGAGCAGTACTTC
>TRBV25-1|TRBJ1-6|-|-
CASSEVRVVSPLHF
TGTGCCAGCAGTGAAGTGAGGGTGGTCTCACCCCTCCACTTT
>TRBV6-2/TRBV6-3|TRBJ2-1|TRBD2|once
CASSDEAGGPNEQFF
TGTGCCAGCAGTGACGAAGCGGGGGGGCCGAATGAGCAGTTCTTC
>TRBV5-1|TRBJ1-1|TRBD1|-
CASSPGQGLRNTEAFF
TGCGCCAGCAGCCCTGGACAGGGGCTGAGGAACACTGAAGCTTTCTTT
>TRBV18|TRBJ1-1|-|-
CASSPPSDTEAFF
TGTGCCAGCTCACCACCGTCGGACACTGAAGCTTTCTTT
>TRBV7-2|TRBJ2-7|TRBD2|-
CASSGGLAGHEQYF
TGTGCCAGCAGCGGGGGACTAGCGGGCCACGAGCAGTACTTC
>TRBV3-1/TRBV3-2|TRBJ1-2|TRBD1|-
CASSLQGARTYTF
TGTGCCAGCAGCCTTCAGGGGGCGCGTACCTACACCTTC
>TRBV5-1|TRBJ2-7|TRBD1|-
CASSSGDRGHEQYF
TGCGCCAGCAGCTCAGGGGACAGGGGCCACGAGCAGTACTTC
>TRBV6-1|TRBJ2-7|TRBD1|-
CASSTTGGGFEQYF
TGTGCCAGCAGCACGACAGGGGGAGGGTTCGAGCAGTACTTC
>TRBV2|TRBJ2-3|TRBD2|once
CASRGTSGQGYF
TGTGCCAGCAGGGGGACTAGCGGTCAGGGGTATTTT
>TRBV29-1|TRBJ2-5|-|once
CSVEDPAREAQETQYF
TGCAGCGTTGAAGATCCGGCGAGGGAGGCCCAAGAGACCCAGTACTTC
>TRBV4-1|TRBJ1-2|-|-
CASSQVGISNYDGYTF
TGCGCCAGCAGCCAAGTTGGCATTTCAAACTACGATGGCTACACCTTC
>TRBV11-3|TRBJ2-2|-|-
CASSPPNTGELFF
TGTGCCAGCAGCCCACCCAACACCGGGGAGCTGTTTTTT
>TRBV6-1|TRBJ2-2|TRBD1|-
CASRPGTDNTGELFF
TGTGCCAGCAGACCCGGGACAGACAACACCGGGGAGCTGTTTTTT
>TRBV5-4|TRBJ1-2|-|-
CASSLGGTENYGYTF
TGTGCCAGCAGTCTTGGCGGGACCGAGAACTATGGCTACACCTTC
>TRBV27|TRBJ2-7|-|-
CASSERGEQYF
TGTGCCAGCAGTGAAAGGGGCGAGCAGTACTTC
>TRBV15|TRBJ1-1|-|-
CATSRDIQNTEAFF
TGTGCCACCAGCAGAGACATTCAGAACACTGAAGCTTTCTTT
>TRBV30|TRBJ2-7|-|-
CAWSKRDYEQYF
TGTGCCTGGAGTAAGAGGGACTACGAGCAGTACTTC
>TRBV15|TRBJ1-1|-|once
CATSSFRGYTEAFF
TGTGCCACCAGCAGTTTTCGGGGGTACACTGAAGCTTTCTTT
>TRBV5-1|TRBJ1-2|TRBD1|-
CASSLGPGQDNYGYTF
TGCGCCAGCAGCTTGGGGCCGGGACAGGATAACTATGGCTACACCTTC
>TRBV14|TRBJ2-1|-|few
CASSQGSYNEQFF
TGTGCCAGCAGCCAAGGATCCTACAATGAGCAGTTCTTC
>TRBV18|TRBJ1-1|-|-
CASSPTGRSTEAFF
TGTGCCAGCTCACCGACGGGAAGGAGCACTGAAGCTTTCTTT
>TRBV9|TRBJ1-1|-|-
CASSVAEGRTEAFF
TGTGCCAGCAGCGTAGCGGAAGGCCGCACTGAAGCTTTCTTT
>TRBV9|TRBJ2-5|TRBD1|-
CASSARTGGVETQYF
TGTGCCAGCAGCGCCCGGACAGGGGGCGTGGAGACCCAGTACTTC
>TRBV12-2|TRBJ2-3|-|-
CASRYPQGRGREDTQYF
TGTGCAAGTCGCTACCCCCAAGGCAGGGGGCGTGAAGATACGCAGTATTTT
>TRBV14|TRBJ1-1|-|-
CASSQQNRAGTEAFF
TGTGCCAGCAGCCAACAAAACAGGGCCGGCACTGAAGCTTTCTTT
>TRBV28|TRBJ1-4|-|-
CASRRTSPREKLFF
TGTGCCAGCAGACGGACATCCCCCCGAGAAAAACTGTTTTTT
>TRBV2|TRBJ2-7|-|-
CASRSSWGSEQYF
TGTGCCAGCAGGAGCTCTTGGGGGTCCGAGCAGTACTTC
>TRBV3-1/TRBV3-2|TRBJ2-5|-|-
CASSQAGGETQYF
TGTGCCAGCAGCCAAGCGGGCGGAGAGACCCAGTACTTC
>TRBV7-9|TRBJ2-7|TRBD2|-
CASSSGTSGGPAYEQYF
TGTGCCAGCAGCTCCGGGACTAGCGGGGGGCCCGCCTACGAGCAGTACTTC
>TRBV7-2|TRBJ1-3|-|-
CASSWGAGISGNTIYF
TGTGCCAGCAGCTGGGGTGCGGGGATCTCTGGAAACACCATATATTTT
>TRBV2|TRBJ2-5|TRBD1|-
CASNPGTGYVETQYF
TGTGCCAGCAACCCCGGGACAGGGTATGTGGAGACCCAGTACTTC